This TCR beta chain was captured in a study of blood T cells in healthy people across ages. General study results and limits: The unsorted PBMCs prevented any conclusive comparison of naive versus antigen-experienced cells.

Isolated PBMCs totaled at least 7 million in each sample. The CDR3 has 17 amino acids. J gave up 4 bases and V 0 bases, and 7 bases lay outside the gene matches. The germline V gene has CDR1 LGHNA and CDR2 YSLEER. A second PCR, run for roughly 6 to 11 cycles, used a sample-barcoded 5' primer plus a J-beta primer mix. Every cDNA was tagged by a template-switch adaptor with 12 random nucleotides. The study obtained at least 2.5 million CDR3-containing paired-end reads from every sample. TCRdb ran MiXCR on the 5' RACE reads and lists one entry per CDR3 protein. This table holds 1.5 million to 2 million distinct CDR3 sequences, roughly 28% found once. Details on this clonotype: Its specificity is not known.

The chain carries TRBV4-3 and TRBJ2-1; 9 bases match TRBD2. Sequenced: blood. The receptor was derived from a woman aged 25 to 39 in good health. DNA for the CDR3: TGCGCCAGCAGCCAAGATCTTCGGCTAGCGGGATACAATGAGCAGTTCTTC. Amino acid sequence: CASSQDLRLAGYNEQFF.